Shown below are 16 T cell receptor beta chains from a single sample sequenced in a study of T cells in Graves' hyperthyroidism and ophthalmopathy. The CDR3 regions of TCR beta were amplified from RNA transcripts. First-round RT-PCR targeting the TCR CDR3 was performed with the HTBI primer set. One entry per CDR3 protein, called by TCRdb with MiXCR from the multiplex PCR reads. Seen here are approximately 400,000 distinct CDR3 sequences, about a fifth observed once, and the top ten hold around 4%. Input material: blood. These receptors were obtained from a woman between 18 and 29 years old with Graves' hyperthyroidism.

This clonotype came up many times. The chain couples TRBV15 to TRBJ1-2; D not resolved. Germline CDR1 LNHNV, CDR2 YYDKDF (reference sequence). The length of the CDR3 is 13 residues. Trimming removed 0 bases from V and 8 bases from J, with 10 bases in between. CDR3 loop: CATSRDWIMGYTF. The CDR3 DNA is TGTGCCACCAGCAGAGATTGGATTATGGGCTACACCTTC.

There are many counts of this clonotype. The chain employs TRBV6-1 and TRBJ1-5; D not resolved. The V gene lost 6 bases and the J gene lost 4 bases, with 7 bases spanning the gap. The CDR3 spans 12 residues. Germline V lookup: CDR1 MNHNS, CDR2 SASEGT. This chain's CDR3 is CASRDTNQPQHF. CDR3 sequence (DNA): TGTGCCAGCAGAGATACAAATCAGCCCCAGCATTTT.

This clonotype was seen many times. The chain couples TRBV30 to TRBJ2-2; 7 bases align to TRBD1. Looked up from germline, CDR1 is GTSNPN and CDR2 is SVGIG (reference sequence). This CDR3 region has 15 residues. Trimming cost V 3 bases and J 5 bases; bases outside gene matches: 9. CDR3 residues: CAWSVPGQSTGELFF. The CDR3 nucleotides read TGTGCCTGGAGCGTTCCGGGACAGAGTACCGGGGAGCTGTTTTTT.

The rearrangement links TRBV5-1 to TRBJ2-5; maybe TRBD1 (6 bases). The V gene lost 2 bases and the J gene lost 5 bases, with 13 bases spanning the gap. This CDR3 comprises 14 residues. The germline CDR1 and CDR2 sequences are SGHRS and YFSETQ. In nucleotides, the CDR3 is TGCGCCAGCAGCTTTCTACAGGGAGCGGAGACCCAGTACTTC. This gives the protein CASSFLQGAETQYF.

This chain joins TRBV18 and TRBJ1-2; 8 bases are a match to TRBD1. CDR3 size: 16 residues. Germline CDR1 is KGHSH and CDR2 is LQKENI. After removal of 2 bases from V and 3 bases from J, the junction contained 8 bases not matched to a gene. CDR3 region: CASSPSPDRGYYGYTF. The CDR3 DNA reads as TGTGCCAGCTCACCATCCCCAGACAGGGGTTACTATGGCTACACCTTC.

This clonotype was seen only a few times. V usage is TRBV20-1 and J usage is TRBJ2-7; D not resolved. Trimming stripped 2 bases from V and 1 base from J, with 6 bases between. Germline V gene lookup returns CDR1 DFQATT and CDR2 SNEGSKA (reference sequence). This CDR3 region has 12 residues. The CDR3 loop reads CSARYQSYEQYF. CDR3 sequence (DNA): TGCAGTGCTAGATATCAGTCCTACGAGCAGTACTTC.

Concerning this clonotype itself: Compared with germline, one end of the junction differs, possibly owing to a read error. This chain uses TRBV6-5 with TRBJ1-5, with 11 positions matching TRBD1. Germline V gives CDR1 MNHEY, CDR2 SVGAGI. The CDR3 loop spans 16 amino acids. CDR3 region: CASTSLRDRGFQPQHF. CDR3 DNA sequence: TGTGCAAGCACTTCCCTCCGGGACAGGGGGTTTCAGCCCCAGCATTTT.

This clonotype was seen ten or more times. The rearrangement uses TRBV20-1 and TRBJ2-7, with TRBD2 identical over 10 bases. The CDR3 loop spans 13 amino acids. The V segment lost 4 bases and the J segment 4 bases; nucleotides outside the gene matches: 4. CDR1 is DFQATT, CDR2 SNEGSKA, per germline (reference sequence). CDR3 nucleotide sequence: TGCAGTGCTACCGGGACTAGCGTTTACGAGCAGTACTTC. This sequence encodes CSATGTSVYEQYF.

This chain joins TRBV11-1 and TRBJ1-1; TRBD1 might be the D (5 bases). Germline V CDR1 and CDR2: SGHAT, FQDESV (reference sequence). V lost 4 bases and J 2 bases, leaving 17 bases between the germline ends. The CDR3 is 16 residues long. The CDR3 DNA sequence: TGTGCCAGCAGCTCACGATGGGGCGGGTCCAACACTGAAGCTTTCTTT. Translating gives CASSSRWGGSNTEAFF.

The chain links TRBV10-1 to TRBJ1-1; the D gene is possibly TRBD1 (5 bases). V shed 1 base and J shed 4 bases, with 10 bases lying between them. This CDR3 is 14 amino acids long. Germline CDR1 and CDR2: WNHNN and SYGVQD (reference sequence). CDR3 region: CASSEYEGSTEAFF. The CDR3 DNA sequence: TGCGCCAGCAGTGAGTATGAGGGGAGCACTGAAGCTTTCTTT.

This clonotype occurred many times. V is TRBV2 and J is TRBJ2-7; no clear D gene. CDR1 and CDR2 from the germline V gene are SNHLY and FYNNEI. V was cut by 2 bases and J by 0 bases, with 14 bases left in between. The CDR3 is 16 amino acids. The CDR3 nucleotides are TGTGCCAGCAGTGAACGCGACATGGCGAGCTCCTACGAGCAGTACTTC. Protein: CASSERDMASSYEQYF.

This clonotype was counted ten times or more. The chain joins TRBV7-9 to TRBJ1-1; no clear D gene. The CDR3 spans 14 residues. V dropped 6 bases and J dropped 0 bases, with 11 bases sitting between them. Germline-derived CDR1 and CDR2 are SEHNR and FQNEAQ (reference sequence). CDR3 region: CASSPTPMNTEAFF. The CDR3, as DNA: TGTGCCAGCAGTCCAACACCTATGAACACTGAAGCTTTCTTT.

This clonotype showed up just a few times. The rearrangement uses TRBV28 and TRBJ1-2, with TRBD1 matching 9 bases. Germline values: CDR1 MDHEN, CDR2 SYDVKM. J was trimmed by 0 bases and V by 3 bases; bases with no gene match: 2. The length of the CDR3 is 15 residues. The CDR3 bases are TGTGCCAGCAGTTTGACAGGGGGAGCTAACTATGGCTACACCTTC. Its protein product is CASSLTGGANYGYTF.

This clonotype was recorded at least ten times. This chain links TRBV12-3 or TRBV12-4 with TRBJ1-2; 7 nucleotides line up with TRBD1. The CDR3 totals 14 residues. V shed 5 bases, J shed 10 bases, and the junction held 13 bases outside the gene matches. The CDR3 bases are TGTGCCAGCAGTCTGACACGACAGGGATTTGACTACACCTTC. Translation gives CASSLTRQGFDYTF.

This clonotype has only a few counts. The V call is TRBV3-1, the J call TRBJ1-5, with D possibly matching TRBD1 (5 bases). The CDR3 has 15 amino acids. Germline V lookup: CDR1 LGHDT, CDR2 YNNKEL (reference sequence). Trimming stripped 0 bases from V and 5 bases from J, with 11 bases between. CDR3 bases: TGTGCCAGCAGCCAAGAGGGGGGACTCGATCAGCCCCAGCATTTT. Translated: CASSQEGGLDQPQHF.

This clonotype was counted ten times or more. The chain recombines TRBV6-1 with TRBJ2-7, with D possibly being TRBD1 (6 bases). The V gene's germline CDR1 is MNHNS and CDR2 SASEGT. The CDR3 runs 11 residues. V gave up 4 bases and J gave up 11 bases, with 12 bases separating them. In DNA form, the CDR3 reads TGTGCCAGCAGTGTCACAGGGTTTGAGTACTTC. Residues: CASSVTGFEYF.